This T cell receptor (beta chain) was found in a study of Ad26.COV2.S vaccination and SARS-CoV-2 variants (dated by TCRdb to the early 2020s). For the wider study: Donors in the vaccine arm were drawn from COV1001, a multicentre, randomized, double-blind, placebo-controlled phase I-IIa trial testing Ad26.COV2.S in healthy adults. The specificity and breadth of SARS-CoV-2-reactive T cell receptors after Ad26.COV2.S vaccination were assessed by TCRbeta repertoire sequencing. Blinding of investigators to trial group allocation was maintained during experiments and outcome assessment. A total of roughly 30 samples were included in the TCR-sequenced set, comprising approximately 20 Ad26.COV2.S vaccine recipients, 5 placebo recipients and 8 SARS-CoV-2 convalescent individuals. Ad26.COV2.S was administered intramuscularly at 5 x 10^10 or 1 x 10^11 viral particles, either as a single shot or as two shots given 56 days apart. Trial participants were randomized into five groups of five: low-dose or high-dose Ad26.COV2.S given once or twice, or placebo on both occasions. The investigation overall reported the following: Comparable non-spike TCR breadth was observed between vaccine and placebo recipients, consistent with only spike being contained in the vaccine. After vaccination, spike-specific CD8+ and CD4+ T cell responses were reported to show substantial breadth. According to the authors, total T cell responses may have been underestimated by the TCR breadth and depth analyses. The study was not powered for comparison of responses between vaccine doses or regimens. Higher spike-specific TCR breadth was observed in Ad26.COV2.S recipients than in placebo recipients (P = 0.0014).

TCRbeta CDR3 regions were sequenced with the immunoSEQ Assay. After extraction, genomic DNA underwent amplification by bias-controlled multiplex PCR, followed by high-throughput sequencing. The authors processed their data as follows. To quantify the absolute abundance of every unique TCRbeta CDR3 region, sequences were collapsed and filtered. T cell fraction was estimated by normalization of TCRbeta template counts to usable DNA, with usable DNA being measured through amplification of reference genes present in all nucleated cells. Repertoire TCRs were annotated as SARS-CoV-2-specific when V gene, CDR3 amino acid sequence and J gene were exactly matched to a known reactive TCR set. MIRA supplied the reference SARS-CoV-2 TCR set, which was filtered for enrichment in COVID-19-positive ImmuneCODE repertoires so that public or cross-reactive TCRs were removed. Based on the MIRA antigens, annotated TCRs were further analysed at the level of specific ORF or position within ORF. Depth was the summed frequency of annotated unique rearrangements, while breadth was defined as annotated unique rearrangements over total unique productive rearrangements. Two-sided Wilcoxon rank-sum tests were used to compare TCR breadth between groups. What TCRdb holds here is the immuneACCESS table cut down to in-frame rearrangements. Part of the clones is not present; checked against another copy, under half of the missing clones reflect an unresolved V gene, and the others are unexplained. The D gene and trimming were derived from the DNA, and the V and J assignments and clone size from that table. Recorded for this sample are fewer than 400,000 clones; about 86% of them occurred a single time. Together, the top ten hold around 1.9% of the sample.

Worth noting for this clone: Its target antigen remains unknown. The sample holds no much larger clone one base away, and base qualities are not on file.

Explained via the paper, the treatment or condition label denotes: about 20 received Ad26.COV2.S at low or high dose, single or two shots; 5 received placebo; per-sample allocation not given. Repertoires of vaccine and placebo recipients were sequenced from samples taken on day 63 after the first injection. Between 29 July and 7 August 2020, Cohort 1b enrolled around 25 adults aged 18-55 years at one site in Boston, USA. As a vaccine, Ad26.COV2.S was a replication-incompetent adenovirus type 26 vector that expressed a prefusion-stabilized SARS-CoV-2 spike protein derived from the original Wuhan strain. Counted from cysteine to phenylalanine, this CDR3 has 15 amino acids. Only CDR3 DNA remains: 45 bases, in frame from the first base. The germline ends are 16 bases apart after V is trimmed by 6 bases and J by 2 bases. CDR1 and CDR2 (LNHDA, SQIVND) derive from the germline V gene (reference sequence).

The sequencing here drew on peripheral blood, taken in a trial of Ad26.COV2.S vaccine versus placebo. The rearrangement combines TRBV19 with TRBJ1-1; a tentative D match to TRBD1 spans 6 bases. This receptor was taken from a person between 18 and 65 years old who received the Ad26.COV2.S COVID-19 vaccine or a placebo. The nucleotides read TGTGCCAGTAGGGGAATCGACAGGATAAACACTGAAGCTTTCTTT. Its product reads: CASRGIDRINTEAFF.